This T cell receptor beta chain was obtained from a study of blood T cell repertoires in COVID-19. This CDR3 is built from 17 residues. Between the trimmed V and J ends, which lost 4 bases and 0 bases, there was a span of 13 bases. The germline CDR1 and CDR2 sequences are SGHTA and FQGNSA. Some clones are missing from TCRdb's copy, which holds only in-frame ones; the method was immunoSEQ multiplex PCR. This sample has about 200,000 clones, with 87% found just once. The sample was peripheral blood. V usage is TRBV7-2 and J usage is TRBJ1-6, with a possible D match to TRBD1 (6 bases). The clonotype originates from a man in his fifties or sixties who had recovered from COVID-19. This chain's CDR3 is CASSSQGISSYNSPLHF. The CDR3 region has the DNA TGTGCCAGCAGCTCACAGGGAATCAGCTCCTATAATTCACCCCTCCACTTT.